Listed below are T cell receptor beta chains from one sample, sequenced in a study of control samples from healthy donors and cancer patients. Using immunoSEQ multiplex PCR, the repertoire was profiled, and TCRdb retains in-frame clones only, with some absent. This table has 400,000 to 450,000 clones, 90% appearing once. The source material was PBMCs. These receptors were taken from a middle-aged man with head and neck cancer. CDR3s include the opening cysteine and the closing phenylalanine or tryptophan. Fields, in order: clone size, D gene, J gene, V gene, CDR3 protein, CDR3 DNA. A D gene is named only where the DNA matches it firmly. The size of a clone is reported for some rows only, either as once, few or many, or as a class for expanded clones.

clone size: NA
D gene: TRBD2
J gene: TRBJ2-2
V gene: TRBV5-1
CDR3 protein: CASSLVSTSGLGGELFF
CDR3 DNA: TGCGCCAGCAGCTTGGTTTCCACTAGCGGCCTTGGCGGGGAGCTGTTTTTT

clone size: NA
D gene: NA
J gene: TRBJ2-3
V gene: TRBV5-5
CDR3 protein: CASSAISGITDTQYF
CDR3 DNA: TGTGCCAGCAGCGCGATTAGCGGAATCACAGATACGCAGTATTTT

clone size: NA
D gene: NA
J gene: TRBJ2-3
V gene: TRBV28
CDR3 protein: CASSLWGNTDTDTQYF
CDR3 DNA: TGTGCCAGCAGTTTATGGGGCAATACCGACACAGATACGCAGTATTTT

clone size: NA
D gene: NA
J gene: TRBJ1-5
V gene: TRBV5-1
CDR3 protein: CASSLGVADSNQPQHF
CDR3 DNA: TGCGCCAGCAGCTTGGGGGTGGCAGATAGCAATCAGCCCCAGCATTTT

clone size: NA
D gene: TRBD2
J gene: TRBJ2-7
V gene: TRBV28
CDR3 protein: CASSPTSGSSYEQYF
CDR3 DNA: TGTGCCAGCAGCCCTACTAGCGGGAGCTCCTACGAGCAGTACTTC

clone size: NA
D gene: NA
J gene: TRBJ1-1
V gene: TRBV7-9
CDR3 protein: CASSLSSRGTEAFF
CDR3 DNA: TGTGCCAGCAGCTTAAGCTCTCGGGGAACTGAAGCTTTCTTT

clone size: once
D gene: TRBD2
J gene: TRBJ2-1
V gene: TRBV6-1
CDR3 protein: CASSDTSGVNEQFF
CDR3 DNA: TGTGCCAGCAGTGATACTAGCGGGGTCAATGAGCAGTTCTTC

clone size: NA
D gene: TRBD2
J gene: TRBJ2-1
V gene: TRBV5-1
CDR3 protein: CASSLTSGVNSYNEQFF
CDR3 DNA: TGCGCCAGCAGCTTGACTAGCGGGGTAAATTCCTACAATGAGCAGTTCTTC

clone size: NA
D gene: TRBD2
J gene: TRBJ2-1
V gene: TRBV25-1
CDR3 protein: CASKELAGGTGQFF
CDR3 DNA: TGTGCCAGCAAGGAACTAGCGGGAGGGACTGGGCAGTTCTTC

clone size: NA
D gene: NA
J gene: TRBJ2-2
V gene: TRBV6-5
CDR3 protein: CASSPLRELFF
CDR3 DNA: TGTGCCAGCTCCCCCCTGAGGGAGCTGTTTTTT

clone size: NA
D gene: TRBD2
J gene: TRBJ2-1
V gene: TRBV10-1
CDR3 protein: CASSGGGRNEQFF
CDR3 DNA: TGCGCCAGCAGTGGCGGGGGTCGGAATGAGCAGTTCTTC

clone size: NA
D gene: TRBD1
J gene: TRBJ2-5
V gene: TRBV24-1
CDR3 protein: CATSDSGQVETQYF
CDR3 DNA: TGTGCCACCAGTGACTCCGGACAGGTGGAGACCCAGTACTTC

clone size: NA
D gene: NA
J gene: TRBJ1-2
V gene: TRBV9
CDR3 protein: CASSAETDYGYTF
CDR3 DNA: TGTGCCAGCAGCGCCGAAACGGACTATGGCTACACCTTC

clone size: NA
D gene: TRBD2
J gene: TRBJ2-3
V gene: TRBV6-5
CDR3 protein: CASSYSGRGGLDTQYF
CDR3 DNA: TGTGCCAGCAGCTACTCGGGGCGGGGGGGCTTAGATACGCAGTATTTT

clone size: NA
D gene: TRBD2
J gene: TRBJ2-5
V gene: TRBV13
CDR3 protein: CASRPVGLAGDQETQYF
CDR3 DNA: TGTGCCAGCAGACCAGTGGGCCTAGCGGGCGACCAAGAGACCCAGTACTTC

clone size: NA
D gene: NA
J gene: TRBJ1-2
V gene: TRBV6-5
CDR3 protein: CASRSGKGYGYTF
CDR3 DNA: TGTGCCAGCAGATCAGGAAAGGGCTATGGCTACACCTTC

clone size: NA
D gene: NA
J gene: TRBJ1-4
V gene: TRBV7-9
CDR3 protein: CASSLGAANEKLFF
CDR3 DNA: TGTGCCAGCAGCTTAGGGGCAGCTAATGAAAAACTGTTTTTT

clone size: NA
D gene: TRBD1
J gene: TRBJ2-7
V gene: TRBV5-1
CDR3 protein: CASSLTGVSYEQYF
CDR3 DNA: TGCGCCAGCAGCTTGACAGGGGTCTCGTACGAGCAGTACTTC

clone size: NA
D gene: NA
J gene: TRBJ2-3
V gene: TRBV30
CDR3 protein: CAWSGTGLYADTQYF
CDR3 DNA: TGTGCCTGGAGTGGAACGGGACTGTACGCAGATACGCAGTATTTT

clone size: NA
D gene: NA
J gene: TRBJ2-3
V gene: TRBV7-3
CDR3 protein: CASSLSTADTQYF
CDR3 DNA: TGTGCCAGCAGCTTAAGTACCGCAGATACGCAGTATTTT

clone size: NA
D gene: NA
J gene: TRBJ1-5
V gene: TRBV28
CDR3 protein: CASSLSASQPQHF
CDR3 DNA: TGTGCCAGCAGTTTATCAGCCAGTCAGCCCCAGCATTTT

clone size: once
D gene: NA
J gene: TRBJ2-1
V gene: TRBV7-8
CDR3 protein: CASSLAPPYNEQFF
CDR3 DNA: TGTGCCAGCAGCTTAGCGCCCCCCTACAATGAGCAGTTCTTC

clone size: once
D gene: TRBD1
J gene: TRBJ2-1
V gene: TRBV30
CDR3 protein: CAWGTGNEQFF
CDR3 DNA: TGTGCCTGGGGGACAGGTAATGAGCAGTTCTTC

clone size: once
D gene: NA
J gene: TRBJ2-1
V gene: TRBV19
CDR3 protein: CASSMLGGYNEQFF
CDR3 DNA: TGTGCCAGTAGTATGTTGGGGGGATACAATGAGCAGTTCTTC

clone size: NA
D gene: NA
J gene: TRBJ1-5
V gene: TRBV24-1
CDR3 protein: CATSDFHRDRKNQPQHF
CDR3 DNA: TGTGCCACCAGTGATTTCCATCGCGACAGGAAAAATCAGCCCCAGCATTTT

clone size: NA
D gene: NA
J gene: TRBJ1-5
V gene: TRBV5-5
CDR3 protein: CASSLSVFPRVQPQHF
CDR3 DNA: TGTGCCAGCAGCTTGAGCGTGTTCCCCCGGGTTCAGCCCCAGCATTTT

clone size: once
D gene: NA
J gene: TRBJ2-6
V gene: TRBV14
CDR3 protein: CASSQGTWVGANVLTF
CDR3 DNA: TGTGCCAGCAGCCAAGGGACCTGGGTTGGGGCCAACGTCCTGACTTTC

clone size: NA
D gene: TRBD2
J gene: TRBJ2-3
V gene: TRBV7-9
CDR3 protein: CASSLAPWREDTDTQYF
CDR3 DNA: TGTGCCAGCAGCTTAGCCCCGTGGCGGGAGGACACAGATACGCAGTATTTT

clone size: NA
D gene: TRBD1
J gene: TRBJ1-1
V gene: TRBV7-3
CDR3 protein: CASSSQGATEAFF
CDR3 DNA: TGTGCCAGCAGCTCACAGGGGGCCACTGAAGCTTTCTTT

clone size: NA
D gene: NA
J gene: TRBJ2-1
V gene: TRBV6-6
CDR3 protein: CASSSTVDEQFF
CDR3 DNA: TGTGCCAGCAGTTCCACCGTCGATGAGCAGTTCTTC

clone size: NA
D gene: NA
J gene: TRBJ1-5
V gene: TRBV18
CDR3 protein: CASSSQQMSNQPQHF
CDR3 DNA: TGTGCCAGCTCATCTCAGCAGATGAGCAATCAGCCCCAGCATTTT

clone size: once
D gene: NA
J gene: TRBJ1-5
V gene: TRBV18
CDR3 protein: CASSPGPRRPQHF
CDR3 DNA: TGTGCCAGCTCACCGGGGCCACGAAGGCCCCAGCATTTT

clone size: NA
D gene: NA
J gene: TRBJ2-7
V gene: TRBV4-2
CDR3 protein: CASSPPESGTIGEQYF
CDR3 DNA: TGTGCCAGCAGCCCACCCGAAAGCGGGACAATCGGCGAGCAGTACTTC

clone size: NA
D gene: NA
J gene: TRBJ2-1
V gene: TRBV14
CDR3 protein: CASSQILTLVVNEQFF
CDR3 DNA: TGTGCCAGCAGCCAAATTCTGACCCTTGTTGTGAATGAGCAGTTCTTC

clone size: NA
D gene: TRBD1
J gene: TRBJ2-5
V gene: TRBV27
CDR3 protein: CASSSHFRDRKETQYF
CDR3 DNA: TGTGCCAGCAGTTCGCACTTCCGGGACAGAAAAGAGACCCAGTACTTC

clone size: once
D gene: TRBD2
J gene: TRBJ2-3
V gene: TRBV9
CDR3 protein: CASRRLAGGPGSTDTQYF
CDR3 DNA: TGTGCCAGCAGGAGACTAGCGGGAGGGCCGGGAAGCACAGATACGCAGTATTTT

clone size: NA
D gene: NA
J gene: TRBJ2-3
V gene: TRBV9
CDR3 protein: CASSVGQGLGTDTQYF
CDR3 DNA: TGTGCCAGCAGCGTAGGGCAGGGGTTGGGCACAGATACGCAGTATTTT

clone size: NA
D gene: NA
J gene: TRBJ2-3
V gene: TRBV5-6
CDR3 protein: CASSYRWAGDTDTQYF
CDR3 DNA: TGTGCCAGCAGCTATCGGTGGGCAGGAGACACAGATACGCAGTATTTT

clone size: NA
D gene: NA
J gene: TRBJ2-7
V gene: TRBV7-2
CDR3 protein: CASSTRRRQLQYEQYF
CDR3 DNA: TGTGCCAGCAGCACGCGCCGACGACAGTTACAATACGAGCAGTACTTC

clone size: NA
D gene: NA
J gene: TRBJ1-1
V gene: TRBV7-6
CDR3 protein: CASSLADGGNTEAFF
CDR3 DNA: TGTGCCAGCAGCTTAGCGGACGGGGGGAACACTGAAGCTTTCTTT

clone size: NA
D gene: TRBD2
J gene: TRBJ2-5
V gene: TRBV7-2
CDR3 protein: CASSLARTSGFPQETQYF
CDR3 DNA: TGTGCCAGCAGCTTAGCGCGGACTAGCGGGTTCCCCCAAGAGACCCAGTACTTC

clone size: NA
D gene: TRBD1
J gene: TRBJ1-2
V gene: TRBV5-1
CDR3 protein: CASSLLQGAVDGYTF
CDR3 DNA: TGCGCCAGCAGCTTGTTACAGGGGGCCGTGGATGGCTACACCTTC

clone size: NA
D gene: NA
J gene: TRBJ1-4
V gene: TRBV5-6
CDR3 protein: CASSFDRNEKLFF
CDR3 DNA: TGTGCCAGCAGCTTCGACAGAAATGAAAAACTGTTTTTT

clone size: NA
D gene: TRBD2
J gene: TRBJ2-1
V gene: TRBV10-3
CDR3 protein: CAIRPLTSGKWYNEQLF
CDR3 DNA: TGTGCCATCAGGCCGTTGACTAGCGGGAAGTGGTACAATGAGCAGCTCTTC

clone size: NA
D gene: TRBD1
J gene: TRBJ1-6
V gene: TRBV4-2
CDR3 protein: CASSQDLNRGSSYNSPLHF
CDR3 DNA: TGTGCCAGCAGCCAAGATTTAAACAGGGGGAGCTCCTATAATTCACCCCTCCACTTT

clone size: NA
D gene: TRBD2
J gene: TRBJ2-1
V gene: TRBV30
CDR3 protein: CAWRESLWTSGSSYNEQFF
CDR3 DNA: TGTGCCTGGAGAGAATCTCTCTGGACTAGCGGTAGCTCCTACAATGAGCAGTTCTTC

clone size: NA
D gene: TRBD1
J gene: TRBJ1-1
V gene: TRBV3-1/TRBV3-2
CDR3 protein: CASSQPTGDRAFF
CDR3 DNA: TGTGCCAGCAGCCAACCGACAGGGGATCGGGCTTTCTTT

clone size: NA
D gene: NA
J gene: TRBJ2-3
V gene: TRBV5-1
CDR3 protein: CASSPRGPSTDTQYF
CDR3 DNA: TGCGCCAGCAGTCCCCGGGGGCCGAGCACAGATACGCAGTATTTT

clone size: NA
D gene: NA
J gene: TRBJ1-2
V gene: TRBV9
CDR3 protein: CASSEPRGLTYGYTF
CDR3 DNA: TGTGCCAGCAGCGAGCCTCGGGGGCTAACCTATGGCTACACCTTC

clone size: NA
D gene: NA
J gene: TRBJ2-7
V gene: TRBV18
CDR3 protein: CASSFGRDSYEQYF
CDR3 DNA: TGTGCCAGCTCCTTCGGACGGGATTCCTACGAGCAGTACTTC

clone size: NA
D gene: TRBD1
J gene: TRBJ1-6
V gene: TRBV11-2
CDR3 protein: CASSLTGTGNSPLHF
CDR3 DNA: TGTGCCAGCAGCTTAACCGGGACAGGCAATTCACCCCTCCACTTT

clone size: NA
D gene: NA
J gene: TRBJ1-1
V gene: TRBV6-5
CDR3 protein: CASRVGVNTEAFF
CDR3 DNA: TGTGCCAGCAGGGTAGGGGTGAACACTGAAGCTTTCTTT

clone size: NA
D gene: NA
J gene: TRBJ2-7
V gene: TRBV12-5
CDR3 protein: CASGPSYEQYF
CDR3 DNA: TGTGCTAGTGGTCCGTCCTACGAGCAGTACTTC

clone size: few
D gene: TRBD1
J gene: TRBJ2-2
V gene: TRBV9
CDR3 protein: CASSGQGTGELFF
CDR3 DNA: TGTGCCAGCAGCGGACAGGGAACCGGGGAGCTGTTTTTT

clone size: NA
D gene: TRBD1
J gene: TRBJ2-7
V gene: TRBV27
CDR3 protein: CASRAKTGTGTFYEQYF
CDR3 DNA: TGTGCCAGCAGAGCTAAAACCGGGACAGGGACGTTCTACGAGCAGTACTTC

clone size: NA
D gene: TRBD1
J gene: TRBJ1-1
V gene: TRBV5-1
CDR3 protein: CASSLQGNMNTEAFF
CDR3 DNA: TGCGCCAGCAGCTTACAGGGGAACATGAACACTGAAGCTTTCTTT

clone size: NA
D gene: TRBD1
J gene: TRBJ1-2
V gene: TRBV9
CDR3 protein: CASSVERDREFGYGYTF
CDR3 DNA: TGTGCCAGCAGCGTAGAGAGGGACAGGGAATTTGGCTATGGCTACACCTTC

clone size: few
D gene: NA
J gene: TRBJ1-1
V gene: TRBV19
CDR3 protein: CASNFGGTEAFF
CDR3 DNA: TGTGCCAGTAATTTCGGGGGCACTGAAGCTTTCTTT

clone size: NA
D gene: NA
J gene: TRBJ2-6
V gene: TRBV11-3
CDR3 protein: CASSPGATGANVLTF
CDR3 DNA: TGTGCCAGCAGCCCTGGGGCCACTGGGGCCAACGTCCTGACTTTC

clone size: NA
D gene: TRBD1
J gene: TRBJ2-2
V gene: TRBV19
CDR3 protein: CASSRWTGAGTGELFF
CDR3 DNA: TGTGCCAGTAGTAGATGGACAGGGGCGGGCACCGGGGAGCTGTTTTTT